This T cell receptor (beta chain) was observed in a study of blood T cell repertoires in COVID-19 (dated by TCRdb to 2019 to 2021). For the wider study: The collaborator samples originated in the United States, Italy and Spain and spanned the acute and convalescent phases of COVID-19. Nearly every sample came with metadata listing a de-identified subject ID, COVID-19 status, age in years and sex. Subjects who had been exposed to COVID-19, were actively infected with it, or had recovered from it provided the deeply sampled blood TCRbeta repertoires that made up the dataset. The prospective study material was composed of cDNA or gDNA derived from T cells, B-cell-depleted T cells, or PBMCs. The repertoires were released in a freely available public database meant as a resource for research on the immune response to SARS-CoV-2. Samples were obtained from the ongoing ImmuneRACE study (first 160 participants) and from over 1,000 subjects provided by 6 global collaborators. HLA class I and class II types, where available, came from metadata supplied by the sample provider rather than from assay-based typing.

Regarding this clone: No cognate antigen has been identified for it. Base qualities are not recorded, but no much larger clone differs from it by a single base.

The investigation overall reported the following: The amount of clinical and demographic metadata varied by source and participant and was provided uncurated.

The collaborating institutions used their own protocols to collect whole blood in K2EDTA tubes. Collaborator samples were shipped for TCRbeta analysis as frozen whole blood, isolated PBMCs, or DNA extracted from either sample type. From the cysteine up to the phenylalanine, the CDR3 has a length of 16 residues. Of the read, only the CDR3 DNA is kept; its 48 bases are in frame from base 1. For CDR1 and CDR2, the germline V gene (reference sequence) lists LGHDT and YNNKEL. Trimming takes 10 bases off V and 7 bases off J; junction bases not matched to a gene: 16. The immunoSEQ Assay, a bias-controlled multiplex PCR, was used to amplify TCRbeta CDR3 regions from genomic DNA. The authors processed their data as follows. Within the assay, amplification of reference gene primers was used to estimate how many nucleated cells each sample contained. To quantify the absolute abundance of each unique TCRbeta CDR3 rearrangement, sequence reads were collapsed and filtered. For each sample, productive Simpson clonality was calculated as the square root of Simpson's diversity index over productive rearrangements. TCRdb limited this immuneACCESS table to in-frame rearrangements with V and J called. A share of clones is missing; checked studies link under half to unresolved V genes, and the rest is unexplained. V and J calls and clone size follow that table, whereas D and trimming were derived from the DNA. The sample contains under 150,000 clones, more than 65% of them found a single time. The ten largest account for around 4% of the sample.

The chain is assembled from TRBV3-1 (or the pseudogene TRBV3-2) and TRBJ2-1; TRBD2 matches 10 bases in the middle. The TCR comes from a woman aged 55-69 years with acute or convalescent COVID-19. The sequencing input was peripheral blood. The nucleotide sequence is TGTGCCACCACGCCTAGCGGGAGATTGTCGGGGAATGAGCAGTTCTTC. This yields the protein CATTPSGRLSGNEQFF.